One and the same sample provided the 21 T cell receptor beta chains below, sequenced in a study of a mutant IDH1 vaccine in newly diagnosed glioma. The sample's time point: week 35, safety follow-up. Doses of 300 ug of mutant IDH1 20-mer peptide were given with topical imiquimod. Their recognized antigens are unknown. Sequencing was performed with immunoSEQ multiplex PCR; in TCRdb, only in-frame clones are kept and a portion is missing. The table shows about 72,000 clones, with almost 85% occurring only once. The material was PBMCs, obtained from a glioma patient whose treatment included an IDH1 peptide vaccine. These receptors were obtained from a man in his late teens or twenties with glioma.

This sequence joins TRBV2 and TRBJ1-2; no reliable D call. V gave up 2 bases and J gave up 4 bases, with 2 bases separating them. Germline assignment: CDR1 SNHLY and CDR2 FYNNEI. This CDR3 is built from 11 residues. The CDR3 protein is CASSESYGYTF. The CDR3, as DNA: TGTGCCAGCAGTGAAAGCTATGGCTACACCTTC.

This sequence joins TRBV5-1 and TRBJ2-2, with TRBD1 identical over 8 bases. With V trimmed by 2 bases and J by 7 bases, 7 bases remained unmatched. The CDR3 extends over 15 amino acids. Germline V CDR1 and CDR2: SGHRS, YFSETQ. CDR3 protein: CASSFVRGLGGELFF. The CDR3 region has the DNA TGCGCCAGCAGCTTCGTCAGGGGGCTAGGCGGGGAGCTGTTTTTT.

This CDR3 reads CASSQSPTGVGIDTQYF. CDR3 DNA sequence: TGTGCCAGCAGCCAAAGCCCAACAGGGGTCGGGATAGATACGCAGTATTTT. The chain has TRBV5-5 and TRBJ2-3; TRBD1 matches 7 bases. The germline V gene encodes CDR1 SGHKS and CDR2 YYEKEE (reference sequence). This CDR3 is 17 amino acids long. V lost 4 bases and J lost 5; bases outside the gene matches: 16. Filled out from reference TRBV5-5 and TRBJ2-3, the complete variable domain reads DAGVTQSPTHLIKTRGQQVTLRCSPISGHKSVSWYQQVLGQGPQFIFQYYEKEERGRGNFPDRFSARQFPNYSSELNVNALLLGDSALYLCASSQSPTGVGIDTQYFGPGTRLTVL.

This clone was counted once. This chain connects TRBV7-9 to TRBJ2-3; D gene uncertain. This CDR3 is built from 13 residues. The germline V gene encodes CDR1 SEHNR and CDR2 FQNEAQ (reference sequence). The V end lost 2 bases, the J end lost 0 bases, and 3 bases lay between the germline ends. The CDR3 is CASSLPSTDTQYF. In DNA form, the CDR3 reads TGTGCCAGCAGCTTACCTAGCACAGATACGCAGTATTTT.

The chain joins TRBV5-6 to TRBJ1-5; TRBD1 aligns across 9 bases. This CDR3 spans 15 amino acids. J was trimmed by 0 bases and V by 3 bases; bases with no gene match: 1. Germline V gene lookup returns CDR1 SGHDT and CDR2 YYEEEE. The CDR3 DNA sequence: TGTGCCAGCAGCTCGGGACAGGGTAGCAATCAGCCCCAGCATTTT. Encoded protein: CASSSGQGSNQPQHF.

V gene TRBV18 combines with J gene TRBJ2-6; D remains unclear. Trimming removed 8 bases from V and 6 bases from J, with 5 bases in between. The germline gives CDR1 KGHSH, CDR2 LQKENI. CDR3 length equals 11 residues. The chain's CDR3 is CASQQANVLTF. The CDR3 DNA follows: TGTGCCAGCCAGCAGGCCAACGTCCTGACTTTC.

This clone was detected only once. V gene TRBV6-5 combines with J gene TRBJ2-3; the match to TRBD1 covers 8 bases. The CDR3 is 13 residues long. V lost 6 bases, J lost 1 base, and 0 bases stayed unmatched. The germline gives CDR1 MNHEY, CDR2 SVGAGI. The CDR3 nucleotides are TGTGCCAGCAGGGGACAGGGCACAGATACGCAGTATTTT. This encodes CASRGQGTDTQYF.

The chain has TRBV30 and TRBJ2-7; 12 bases align to TRBD2. This CDR3 comprises 14 residues. CDR1 GTSNPN and CDR2 SVGIG come from the germline V gene (reference sequence). Unmatched junction bases numbered 7, after V lost 7 bases and J lost 3 bases. CDR3 sequence reads: CASQTSGSSYEQYF. The CDR3 coding sequence is TGTGCCTCCCAGACTAGCGGGAGTAGCTACGAGCAGTACTTC.

CDR3 protein: CASSFGGGALETQYF. The CDR3 region has the DNA TGTGCCAGCAGCTTCGGTGGGGGGGCCTTGGAGACCCAGTACTTC. The chain recombines TRBV5-6 with TRBJ2-5; D might be TRBD2 (7 bases). V lost 2 bases and J lost 5, with 16 bases in between. From germline, CDR1 is SGHDT and CDR2 YYEEEE. The length of the CDR3 is 15 residues.

The J gene is TRBJ1-2, the V gene TRBV7-9, with D uncertain. CDR3 size: 13 residues. Trimming shortened V by 5 bases and J by 8 bases, and 15 bases separated the two germline ends. Per germline, CDR1 SEHNR and CDR2 FQNEAQ (reference sequence). The CDR3: CASSPRFGIGYTF. CDR3 bases: TGTGCCAGCAGCCCCCGTTTTGGGATAGGCTACACCTTC.

The count of this clone is one. The chain recombines TRBV28 with TRBJ2-5, with D perhaps matching TRBD2 (7 bases). V lost 10 bases to trimming and J lost 6 bases, with 18 bases between them. The CDR3 loop spans 13 amino acids. CDR1 and CDR2 from the germline V gene are MDHEN and SYDVKM. The CDR3: CATSPGGGQTQYF. DNA for the CDR3: TGTGCCACCAGCCCGGGGGGCGGACAGACCCAGTACTTC.

The chain combines TRBV7-9 with TRBJ2-7, with a weak D call TRBD2 (5 bases). This CDR3 contains 14 residues. Between the trimmed V and J ends, which lost 5 bases and 2 bases, there was a span of 13 bases. Per the germline V gene, CDR1 is SEHNR and CDR2 is FQNEAQ (reference sequence). CDR3 region: CASSIDYGAYEQYF. CDR3 sequence (DNA): TGTGCCAGCAGCATAGATTACGGGGCCTACGAGCAGTACTTC. Complete variable domain (other parts from reference TRBV7-9 and TRBJ2-7): DTGVSQNPRHKITKRGQNVTFRCDPISEHNRLYWYRQTLGQGPEFLTYFQNEAQLEKSRLLSDRFSAERPKGSFSTLEIQRTEQGDSAMYLCASSIDYGAYEQYFGPGTRLTVT.

The chain has TRBV6-1 and TRBJ1-2, with TRBD1 as a possible D gene (5 bases). Trimming removed 8 bases at V and 8 bases at J, with 15 bases between. The CDR3 sequence is 12 residues long. The germline gives CDR1 MNHNS, CDR2 SASEGT. CDR3 sequence reads: CASWPQGEGYTF. The CDR3 DNA reads as TGTGCCAGCTGGCCGCAAGGGGAAGGCTACACCTTC.

V gene TRBV15 combines with J gene TRBJ2-7, with TRBD1 matching over 9 bases. Germline V gene lookup returns CDR1 LNHNV and CDR2 YYDKDF (reference sequence). The CDR3 is 16 residues long. V trimming: 0 bases; J trimming: 10 bases; junction bases outside the gene matches: 13. CDR3 DNA: TGTGCCACCAGCAGAGATGGAGGGACAGGGTCGTTCGAACAGTACTTC. Its protein product is CATSRDGGTGSFEQYF.

V usage is TRBV6-1 and J usage is TRBJ1-4; 9 bases are a match to TRBD1. CDR3 length equals 14 residues. The germline gives CDR1 MNHNS, CDR2 SASEGT. Losses at the gene ends were 6 bases for V and 6 bases for J; bases not matched to a gene: 5. The CDR3 here is CASRRQGGDEKLFF. CDR3 DNA: TGTGCCAGCAGGAGACAGGGGGGGGATGAAAAACTGTTTTTT.

The chain carries TRBV20-1 and TRBJ2-1; D is unresolved. Trimming removed 6 bases at V and 12 bases at J, with 15 bases between. This CDR3 spans 11 amino acids. The germline CDR1 and CDR2 sequences are DFQATT and SNEGSKA (reference sequence). The CDR3 region has the DNA TGCAGTGCGTCTATACAGTATGGGCAGTTCTTC. Its protein is CSASIQYGQFF.

V gene TRBV7-6 combines with J gene TRBJ1-5; tentatively, D is TRBD1 (5 bases). The CDR3 has 15 amino acids. Germline assignment: CDR1 SGHVS and CDR2 FNYEAQ. V shed 2 bases and J shed 9 bases, with 17 bases lying between them. The CDR3 here is CASSLSGTLGGPQHF. The DNA of the CDR3 is TGTGCCAGCAGCTTATCTGGGACTCTTGGGGGGCCCCAGCATTTT.

This rearrangement joins TRBV30 to TRBJ1-2; 7 positions match TRBD1. Trimming cost V 5 bases and J 0 bases; bases outside gene matches: 6. This CDR3 region has 14 residues. The germline V gene encodes CDR1 GTSNPN and CDR2 SVGIG (reference sequence). The CDR3 loop reads CAWDREPSNYGYTF. CDR3 DNA: TGTGCCTGGGACAGGGAGCCGTCTAACTATGGCTACACCTTC.

This chain joins TRBV30 and TRBJ2-5; tentatively, D is TRBD2 (6 bases). CDR1 and CDR2 from the germline V gene are GTSNPN and SVGIG (reference sequence). The CDR3 totals 13 residues. V lost 3 bases and J 13 bases, leaving 21 bases between the germline ends. The CDR3 coding sequence is TGTGCCTGGAGGGTGGGGACTGGGGGTATGTCGTACTTC. This codes for CAWRVGTGGMSYF. Variable domain in full (rest from reference TRBV30 and TRBJ2-5): SQTIHQWPATLVQPVGSPLSLECTVEGTSNPNLYWYRQAAGRGLQLLFYSVGIGQISSEVPQNLSASRPQDRQFILSSKKLLLSDSGFYLCAWRVGTGGMSYFGPGTRLLVL.

The chain combines TRBV19 with TRBJ1-4; 7 bases are shared with TRBD1. The junction had 3 bases not matched to a gene; V was cut back by 5 bases and J by 0 bases. This CDR3 has 15 residues. Germline V gene sequence: CDR1 LNHDA, CDR2 SQIVND (reference sequence). CDR3 residues: CASSPDRATNEKLFF. The CDR3 DNA reads TGTGCCAGTAGTCCCGACAGGGCAACTAATGAAAAACTGTTTTTT.

This sequence joins TRBV7-9 and TRBJ2-5, with 11 bases matching TRBD2. Per germline, CDR1 SEHNR and CDR2 FQNEAQ (reference sequence). CDR3 length: 16 amino acids. Trimming cost V 4 bases and J 4 bases; bases outside gene matches: 8. CDR3 residues: CASSSLAGGPAETQYF. DNA of the CDR3: TGTGCCAGCAGCTCGTTAGCGGGGGGGCCGGCAGAGACCCAGTACTTC.